Below are 17 T cell receptor beta chains sequenced from a single sample in a study of OX40 agonist ivuxolimab in advanced cancers. Libraries were constructed by the immunoSEQ multiplex PCR assay. TCRdb carries this immuneACCESS record with in-frame sequences only. Its versions omit some clonotypes, under half of them owing to an unresolved V gene in the studies checked, with the rest unexplained. In this sample the table shows tens of thousands of clones, over 80% of which occur a single time. Approximately 6% of the sample belongs to the ten largest clones. Sequencing used CD4+ or CD8+ T cells sorted from blood, obtained in a trial of the OX40 agonist ivuxolimab. Receptors were obtained from an adult with an advanced solid tumor such as melanoma, head and neck, liver or kidney cancer.

The V gene is TRBV19, the J gene TRBJ1-1, with D maybe TRBD1 (5 bases). Germline CDR1 and CDR2: LNHDA and SQIVND (reference sequence). With 3 bases removed from V and 0 bases from J, the gap between germline ends came to 17 bases. This CDR3 comprises 17 residues. The CDR3 nucleotides read TGTGCCAGTAGTATCGGGGGGTGGGCTTACCTGAACACTGAAGCTTTCTTT. Its protein is CASSIGGWAYLNTEAFF.

The rearrangement uses TRBV18 and TRBJ1-5; D unresolved. The CDR3 runs to 12 residues. Germline values: CDR1 KGHSH, CDR2 LQKENI. Trimming stripped 0 bases from V and 4 bases from J, with 1 base between. The CDR3: CASSPPNQPQHF. The CDR3 nucleotides read TGTGCCAGCTCACCACCGAATCAGCCCCAGCATTTT.

This clone came up once. The gene calls are TRBV11-2 and TRBJ2-1; possibly TRBD2 for D (6 bases). CDR3 size: 14 residues. The germline CDR1 and CDR2 sequences are SGHAT and FQNNGV. Trimming left V 10 bases short and J 2 bases short, with 15 bases between. CDR3 DNA: TGTGCCACTGGACGGGAGACTACCTACAATGAGCAGTTCTTC. Protein sequence: CATGRETTYNEQFF. The full variable domain, its missing parts supplied by reference TRBV11-2 and TRBJ2-1, is EAGVAQSPRYKIIEKRQSVAFWCNPISGHATLYWYQQILGQGPKLLIQFQNNGVVDDSQLPKDRFSAERLKGVDSTLKIQPAKLEDSAVYLCATGRETTYNEQFFGPGTRLTVL.

The CDR3, as DNA: TGTGCCAGCAGCCCCGTTAGTCCGGATAGCTCCTATAATTCACCCCTCCACTTT. Translation: CASSPVSPDSSYNSPLHF. This chain joins TRBV9 and TRBJ1-6; D gene unclear. Germline CDR1 SGDLS, CDR2 YYNGEE. Trimming cost V 4 bases and J 0 bases, with 17 bases left between them. The CDR3 has 18 residues.

The V gene is TRBV7-9, the J gene TRBJ2-3; unclear D gene. The CDR3 covers 12 residues. Germline CDR1 is SEHNR and CDR2 is FQNEAQ (reference sequence). Trimming removed 3 bases at V and 4 bases at J, with 5 bases between. This CDR3 reads CASSFGSDTQYF. For the CDR3, the DNA is TGTGCCAGCAGCTTTGGCTCAGATACGCAGTATTTT.

CDR3 sequence: CASSIGYLSYEQYF. The CDR3 DNA reads TGTGCCAGTAGTATAGGCTATTTATCCTACGAGCAGTACTTC. J is TRBJ2-7 and V is TRBV19; no clear D gene. This CDR3 spans 14 amino acids. V lost 1 base, J lost 1 base, and 8 bases lay in between. The germline gives CDR1 LNHDA, CDR2 SQIVND (reference sequence). The variable domain in full, completed from reference TRBV19 and TRBJ2-7, reads DGGITQSPKYLFRKEGQNVTLSCEQNLNHDAMYWYRQDPGQGLRLIYYSQIVNDFQKGDIAEGYSVSREKKESFPLTVTSAQKNPTAFYLCASSIGYLSYEQYFGPGTRLTVT.

This clone appeared once. The V gene is TRBV7-9, the J gene TRBJ2-1; TRBD1 agrees at 8 bases. Unmatched junction bases numbered 5, after V lost 1 base and J lost 3 bases. The germline V gene encodes CDR1 SEHNR and CDR2 FQNEAQ (reference sequence). This CDR3 spans 16 amino acids. The CDR3 spells CASSLVGTGVYNEQFF. CDR3 DNA: TGTGCCAGCAGCTTAGTTGGGACAGGCGTCTACAATGAGCAGTTCTTC.

Note on this clone: The germline gene is not matched at one end of the junction; a read error may be the cause. The V gene is TRBV7-7, the J gene TRBJ2-1; D might be TRBD2 (6 bases). CDR3 length equals 12 residues. Germline loops: CDR1 SSHAT, CDR2 FNYEAQ (reference sequence). Here the CDR3 DNA reads TGTGCTAGCAGCACGGGGACTGGTGAGCAGTTCTTC. It specifies CASSTGTGEQFF. Supplemented by reference TRBV7-7 and TRBJ2-1, the full variable domain reads GAGVSQSPRYKVTKRGQDVTLRCDPISSHATLYWYQQALGQGPEFLTYFNYEAQPDKSGLPSDRFSAERPEGSISTLTIQRTEQRDSAMYRCASSTGTGEQFFGPGTRLTVL.

This chain uses TRBV15 with TRBJ1-6, with D unresolved. Deletions cut 1 base from V and 6 bases from J, with 10 bases between. The CDR3 has 15 residues. The germline gives CDR1 LNHNV, CDR2 YYDKDF (reference sequence). Here the CDR3 reads CATSRVPLSNSPLHF. The CDR3 DNA sequence: TGTGCCACCAGCAGAGTCCCTCTATCTAATTCACCCCTCCACTTT.

The chain uses TRBV19 and TRBJ1-1; 9 nucleotides match TRBD1. In germline, CDR1 is LNHDA, CDR2 SQIVND (reference sequence). This CDR3 has 15 amino acids. The V and J ends lost 5 bases and 2 bases, in that order; junction bases with no gene match: 6. CDR3 DNA sequence: TGTGCCAGTAGTGGGACAGGGAAGGTAAACACTGAAGCTTTCTTT. Translated: CASSGTGKVNTEAFF.

This chain joins TRBV19 and TRBJ1-4; D perhaps matches TRBD1 (5 bases). This CDR3 comprises 16 residues. Germline CDR1 and CDR2: LNHDA and SQIVND (reference sequence). Trimming stripped 5 bases from V and 10 bases from J, with 23 bases between. For the CDR3, the DNA is TGTGCCAGTAGTTCCCCCGGCTCGACGGTAGGGGCAAAACTGTTTTTT. Amino acids: CASSSPGSTVGAKLFF.

The chain employs TRBV4-2 and TRBJ2-7; D uncertain. Trimming stripped 0 bases from V and 2 bases from J, with 8 bases between. This CDR3 is 14 amino acids long. The V gene's germline CDR1 is LGHNA and CDR2 YNFKEQ. CDR3 in DNA: TGTGCCAGCAGCCAAGATCCTAATACCTACGAGCAGTACTTC. Amino acids: CASSQDPNTYEQYF.

V usage is TRBV7-9 and J usage is TRBJ2-7, with D possibly TRBD1 on 6 matching bases. The CDR3 consists of 15 residues. Germline CDR1 and CDR2: SEHNR and FQNEAQ (reference sequence). Trimming took off 8 bases at V and 0 bases at J, with 17 bases between the two ends. CDR3 DNA sequence: TGTGCCAGCTGCCCAGGGGCCTGGGGCTCCTACGAGCAGTACTTC. It encodes CASCPGAWGSYEQYF. The variable domain in full, with the rest retrieved from reference TRBV7-9 and TRBJ2-7, is DTGVSQNPRHKITKRGQNVTFRCDPISEHNRLYWYRQTLGQGPEFLTYFQNEAQLEKSRLLSDRFSAERPKGSFSTLEIQRTEQGDSAMYLCASCPGAWGSYEQYFGPGTRLTVT.

The chain joins TRBV27 to TRBJ1-5; D possibly corresponds to TRBD1 (5 bases). Germline V CDR1 and CDR2: MNHEY, SMNVEV (reference sequence). Trimming removed 0 bases at V and 7 bases at J, with 19 bases between. The CDR3 is 17 amino acids. The CDR3: CASSLSGGGPPHQPQHF. DNA of the CDR3: TGTGCCAGCAGTTTATCGGGGGGTGGTCCCCCCCACCAGCCCCAGCATTTT.

The chain links TRBV4-3 to TRBJ1-1, with D unclear. The CDR3 contains 15 residues. Trimming pared 0 bases from V and 7 bases from J, leaving 15 bases between. Per germline, CDR1 LGHNA and CDR2 YSLEER. The CDR3 sequence is CASSQDRGGEIEAFF. The DNA for the CDR3 is TGCGCCAGCAGCCAAGATAGAGGCGGGGAAATTGAAGCTTTCTTT.

CDR3 residues: CASSPRPQQSTNEKLFF. In nucleotides, the CDR3 is TGTGCCAGCAGCCCCAGACCTCAGCAGTCAACTAATGAAAAACTGTTTTTT. The chain uses TRBV7-9 and TRBJ1-4; the D is unclear. The CDR3 consists of 17 residues. Trimming pared 5 bases from V and 0 bases from J, leaving 16 bases between. CDR1 and CDR2 from the germline V gene are SEHNR and FQNEAQ (reference sequence).

This chain connects TRBV10-1 to TRBJ1-4; 7 positions match TRBD1. CDR3 size: 13 residues. After removal of 6 bases from V and 7 bases from J, the junction contained 5 bases not matched to a gene. Germline assignment: CDR1 WNHNN and CDR2 SYGVQD (reference sequence). In nucleotides, the CDR3 is TGCGCCAGCAGCCAGGGGGTTGGTGAAAAACTGTTTTTT. Its protein is CASSQGVGEKLFF.